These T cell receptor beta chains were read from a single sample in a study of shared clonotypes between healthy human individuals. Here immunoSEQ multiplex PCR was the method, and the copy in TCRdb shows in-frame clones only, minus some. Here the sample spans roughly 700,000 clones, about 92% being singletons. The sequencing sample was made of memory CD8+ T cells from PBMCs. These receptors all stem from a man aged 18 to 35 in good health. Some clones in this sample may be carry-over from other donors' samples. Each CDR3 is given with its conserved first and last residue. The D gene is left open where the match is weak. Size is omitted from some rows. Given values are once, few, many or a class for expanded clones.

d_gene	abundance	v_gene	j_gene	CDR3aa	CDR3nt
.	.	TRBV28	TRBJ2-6	CASSTIWGRAYPSGANVLTF	TGTGCCAGCAGTACCATTTGGGGGAGAGCCTATCCCTCTGGGGCCAACGTCCTGACTTTC
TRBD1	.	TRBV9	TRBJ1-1	CASSARDRGPETEAFF	TGTGCCAGCAGCGCGCGAGACAGGGGGCCAGAGACTGAAGCTTTCTTT
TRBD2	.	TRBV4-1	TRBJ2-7	CASSLGTSGIYEQYF	TGCGCCAGCAGCCTGGGGACTAGCGGGATCTACGAGCAGTACTTC
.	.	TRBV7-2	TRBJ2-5	CASSPVALGETQYF	TGTGCCAGCAGCCCTGTGGCCCTAGGGGAGACCCAGTACTTC
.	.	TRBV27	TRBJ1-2	CASSPRGAGANYGYTF	TGTGCCAGCAGTCCTCGCGGTGCCGGAGCGAACTATGGCTACACCTTC
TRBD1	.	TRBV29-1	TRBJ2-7	CSHRDSSYEQYF	TGCAGCCACCGGGACAGCTCCTACGAGCAGTACTTC
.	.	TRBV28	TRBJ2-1	CASTLVLDLYNEQFF	TGTGCCAGCACCTTAGTCCTCGACCTCTACAATGAGCAGTTCTTC
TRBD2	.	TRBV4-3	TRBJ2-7	CASSQDITSGRFYEQYF	TGCGCCAGCAGCCAAGATATTACTAGCGGGAGATTCTACGAGCAGTACTTC
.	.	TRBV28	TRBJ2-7	CASSLDWTGYEQYF	TGTGCCAGCAGTTTGGATTGGACGGGGTACGAGCAGTACTTC
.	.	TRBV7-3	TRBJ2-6	CASSLSGGVSGANVLTF	TGTGCCAGCAGCTTAAGTGGCGGGGTCTCTGGGGCCAACGTCCTGACTTTC
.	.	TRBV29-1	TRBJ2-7	CSTPLGVLGSEQYF	TGCAGCACCCCCCTCGGGGTCCTGGGATCCGAGCAGTACTTC
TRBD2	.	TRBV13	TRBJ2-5	CASSRTSGQETQYF	TGTGCCAGCAGCCGGACTAGCGGTCAAGAGACCCAGTACTTC
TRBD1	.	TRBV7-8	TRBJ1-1	CASSLLSGTELNEAFF	TGTGCCAGCAGCTTATTATCCGGGACAGAGCTAAATGAAGCTTTCTTT
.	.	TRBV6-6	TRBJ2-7	CASRLSRVYEQYF	TGTGCCAGCAGATTAAGCAGGGTTTACGAGCAGTACTTC
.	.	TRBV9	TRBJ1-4	CASSVGPTGPEKLFF	TGTGCCAGCAGCGTAGGACCGACAGGACCCGAAAAACTGTTTTTT
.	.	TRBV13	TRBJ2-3	CASSSLGLGSTDTQYF	TGTGCCAGCAGCTCGTTGGGACTGGGAAGCACAGATACGCAGTATTTT
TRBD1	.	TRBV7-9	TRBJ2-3	CASSQDRVGDTQYF	TGTGCCAGCAGCCAAGACAGGGTCGGAGATACGCAGTATTTT
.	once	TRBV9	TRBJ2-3	CASSGGLGSTDTQYF	TGTGCCAGCAGCGGGGGTTTGGGGAGCACAGATACGCAGTATTTT
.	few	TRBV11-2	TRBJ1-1	CASNHGGGTEAFF	TGTGCCAGCAACCACGGAGGTGGAACTGAAGCTTTCTTT
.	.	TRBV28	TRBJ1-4	CASSLFGKGSEKLFF	TGTGCCAGCAGTTTATTTGGGAAGGGGAGTGAAAAACTGTTTTTT
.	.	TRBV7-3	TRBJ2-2	CASSLYRDTGELFF	TGTGCCAGCAGCTTATACCGGGACACCGGGGAGCTGTTTTTT
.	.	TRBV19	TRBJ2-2	CASSIGQGISAGELFF	TGTGCCAGTAGTATAGGGCAGGGTATATCGGCCGGGGAGCTGTTTTTT
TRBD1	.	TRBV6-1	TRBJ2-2	CASRDRGLSGELFF	TGTGCCAGCAGGGACAGGGGGCTGAGCGGGGAGCTGTTTTTT
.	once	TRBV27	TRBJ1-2	CASSPGGGLGYTF	TGTGCCAGCAGTCCGGGCGGGGGGCTAGGCTACACCTTC
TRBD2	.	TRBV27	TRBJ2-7	CASRKREWIYEQYF	TGTGCCAGCAGAAAGCGGGAGTGGATCTACGAGCAGTACTTC
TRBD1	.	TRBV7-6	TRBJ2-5	CASSLALVSGGMFQETQYF	TGTGCCAGCAGCTTAGCGTTGGTGTCAGGGGGCATGTTCCAAGAGACCCAGTACTTC
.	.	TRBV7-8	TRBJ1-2	CASSSPLGLDYGYTF	TGTGCCAGCAGCTCCCCTTTGGGTCTGGACTATGGCTACACCTTC
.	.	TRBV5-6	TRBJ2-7	CASSIGTNEQYF	TGTGCCAGCAGCATCGGGACCAACGAGCAGTACTTC
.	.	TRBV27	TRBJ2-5	CAILLTGETQYF	TGTGCCATCCTCCTGACGGGGGAGACCCAGTACTTC
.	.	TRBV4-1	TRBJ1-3	CASSLIGAGSGNTIYF	TGCGCCAGCAGCCTCATAGGGGCTGGGTCGGGAAACACCATATATTTT
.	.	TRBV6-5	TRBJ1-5	CASSYQRGQPQHF	TGTGCCAGCAGTTACCAGAGAGGACAGCCCCAGCATTTT
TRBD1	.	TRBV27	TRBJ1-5	CASGRGLVNQPQHF	TGTGCCAGCGGCAGGGGGCTTGTCAATCAGCCCCAGCATTTT
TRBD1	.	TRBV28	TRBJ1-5	CASSLLGQGNQPQHF	TGTGCCAGCAGTTTATTAGGACAGGGCAATCAGCCCCAGCATTTT
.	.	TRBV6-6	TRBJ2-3	CASREGLGITDTQYF	TGTGCCAGCAGAGAGGGGTTAGGTATCACAGATACGCAGTATTTT
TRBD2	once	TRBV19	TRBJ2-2	CASSLTSARTGELFF	TGTGCCAGTAGTTTGACTAGCGCGAGGACCGGGGAGCTGTTTTTT
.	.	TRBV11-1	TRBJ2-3	CASSPRGLSTDTQYF	TGTGCCAGCAGCCCACGGGGCCTTAGCACAGATACGCAGTATTTT
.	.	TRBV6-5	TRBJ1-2	CASSPGGGYTF	TGTGCCAGCAGTCCGGGTGGAGGCTACACCTTC
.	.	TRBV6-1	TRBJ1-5	CASSDVGVVGNQPQHF	TGTGCCAGCAGTGACGTTGGGGTGGTGGGCAATCAGCCCCAGCATTTT
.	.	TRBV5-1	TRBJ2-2	CASSDGVRGELFF	TGCGCCAGCAGCGATGGGGTGCGCGGGGAGCTGTTTTTT
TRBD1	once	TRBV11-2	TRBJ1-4	CASSAQGWTEKLFF	TGTGCCAGCAGCGCACAGGGGTGGACTGAAAAACTGTTTTTT
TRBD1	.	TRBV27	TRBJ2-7	CASSFFFGQGREQYF	TGTGCCAGCAGTTTTTTTTTCGGACAGGGGCGCGAGCAGTACTTC
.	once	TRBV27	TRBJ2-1	CASSLGPSAGEQFF	TGTGCCAGCAGTTTAGGACCCTCGGCGGGTGAGCAGTTCTTC
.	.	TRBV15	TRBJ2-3	CATSRDLGRGNTDTQYF	TGTGCCACCAGCAGAGATCTGGGGCGGGGAAACACAGATACGCAGTATTTT
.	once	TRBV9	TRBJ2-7	CASSVEAGGYEQYF	TGTGCCAGCAGCGTAGAGGCAGGGGGGTACGAGCAGTACTTC
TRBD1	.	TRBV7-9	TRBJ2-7	CASSWTGSYEQYF	TGTGCCAGCAGCTGGACAGGGAGCTACGAGCAGTACTTC
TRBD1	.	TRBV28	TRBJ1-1	CASRLGQGWTEAFF	TGTGCCAGCAGATTGGGACAGGGTTGGACTGAAGCTTTCTTT
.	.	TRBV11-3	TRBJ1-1	CASSRSSGQQAFF	TGTGCCAGCAGCCGTTCTTCCGGGCAGCAAGCTTTCTTT